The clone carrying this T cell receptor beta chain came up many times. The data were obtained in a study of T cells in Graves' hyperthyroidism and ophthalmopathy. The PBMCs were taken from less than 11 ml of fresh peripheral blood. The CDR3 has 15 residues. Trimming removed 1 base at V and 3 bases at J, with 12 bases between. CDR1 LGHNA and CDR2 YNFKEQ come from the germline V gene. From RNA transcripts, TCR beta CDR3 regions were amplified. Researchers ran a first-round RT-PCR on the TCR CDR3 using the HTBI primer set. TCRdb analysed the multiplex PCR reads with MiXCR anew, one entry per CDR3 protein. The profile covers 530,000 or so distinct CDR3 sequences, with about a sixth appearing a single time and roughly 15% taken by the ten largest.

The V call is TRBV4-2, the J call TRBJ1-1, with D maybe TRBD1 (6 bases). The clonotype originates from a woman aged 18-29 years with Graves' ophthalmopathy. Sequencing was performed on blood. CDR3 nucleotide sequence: TGTGCCAGCAGCCAAGGCGCAGGGGTGGACACTGAAGCTTTCTTT. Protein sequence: CASSQGAGVDTEAFF.